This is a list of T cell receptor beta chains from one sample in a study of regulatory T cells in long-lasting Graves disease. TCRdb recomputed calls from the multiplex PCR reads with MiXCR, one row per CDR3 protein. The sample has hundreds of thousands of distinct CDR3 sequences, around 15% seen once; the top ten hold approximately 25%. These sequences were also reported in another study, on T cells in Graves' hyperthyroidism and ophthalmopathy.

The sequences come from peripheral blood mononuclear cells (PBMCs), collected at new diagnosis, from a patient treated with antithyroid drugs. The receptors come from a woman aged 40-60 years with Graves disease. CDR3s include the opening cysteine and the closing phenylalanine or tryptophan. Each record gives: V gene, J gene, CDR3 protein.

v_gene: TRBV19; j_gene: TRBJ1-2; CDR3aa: CASSSTWTGRTNYGYTF
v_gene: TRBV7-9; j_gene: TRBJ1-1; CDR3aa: CASSKGTNTEAFF
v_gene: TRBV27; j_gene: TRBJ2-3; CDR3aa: CASSLNVQSTDTQYF
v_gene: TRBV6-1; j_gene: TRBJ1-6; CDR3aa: CASSREFRASYNSPLHF
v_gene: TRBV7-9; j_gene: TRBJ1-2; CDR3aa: CASSPPGGGYTF
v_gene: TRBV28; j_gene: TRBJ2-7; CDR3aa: CASSWGTGASGSYEQYF
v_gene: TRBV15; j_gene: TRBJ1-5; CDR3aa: CATSRGNPSNQPQHF
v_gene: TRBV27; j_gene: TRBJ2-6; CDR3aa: CASASGHLVSGANVLTF
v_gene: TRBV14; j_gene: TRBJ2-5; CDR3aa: CASSLPGTTQETQYF
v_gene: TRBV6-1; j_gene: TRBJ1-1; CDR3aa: CASSEYPWETEAFF
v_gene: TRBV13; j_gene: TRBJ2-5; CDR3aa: CASSLPSDSGGAEETQYF
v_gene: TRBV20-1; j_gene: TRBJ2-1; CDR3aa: CSARGVAGGKVDEQFF
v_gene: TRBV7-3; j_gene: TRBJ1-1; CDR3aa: CASSPTGPNTEAFF
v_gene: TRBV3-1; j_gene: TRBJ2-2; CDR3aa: CASSQALGLAGNTGELFF
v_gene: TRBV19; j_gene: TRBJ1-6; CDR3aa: CASMGLTGTPNSPLHF
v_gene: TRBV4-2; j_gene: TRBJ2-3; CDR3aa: CASSQEVGGRTDTQYF
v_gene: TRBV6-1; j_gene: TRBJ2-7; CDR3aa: CASSRLVSGYEQYF
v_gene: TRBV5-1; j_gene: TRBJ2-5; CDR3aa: CASSFHGLPSGETQYF
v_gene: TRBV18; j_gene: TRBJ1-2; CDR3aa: CASSPDSPSNYGYTF
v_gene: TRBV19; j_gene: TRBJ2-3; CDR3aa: CASSPQITDTQYF
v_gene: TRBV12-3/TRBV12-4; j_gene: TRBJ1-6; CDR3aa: CASSSEGRESPLHF
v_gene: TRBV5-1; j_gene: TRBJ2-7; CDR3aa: CASSLVLQGGYEQYF
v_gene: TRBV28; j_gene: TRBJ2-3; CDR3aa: CASRLTSGRSTDTQYF
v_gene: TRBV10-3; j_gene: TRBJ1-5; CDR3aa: CAISSGQIGSNQPQHF
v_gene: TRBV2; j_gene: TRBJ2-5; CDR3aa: CASSTGLAETQYF
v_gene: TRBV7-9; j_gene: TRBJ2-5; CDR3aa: CASSPGVGQGGETQYF
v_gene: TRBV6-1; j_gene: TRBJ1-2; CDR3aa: CASSGPGHIDYGYTF